The 23 T cell receptor beta chains below were found in one sample sequenced in a study of cytomegalovirus exposure and HLA in healthy donors. The PCR was carried out with 60 Vbeta primers and 13 Jbeta primers. Data came from immunoSEQ multiplex PCR; TCRdb stores just in-frame clones and leaves some out. The sample gives approximately 160,000 clones, roughly 80% of which show up once; approximately 6.8% is in the top ten. Sequencing was carried out using PBMCs. The receptors were sampled from a man aged 25 to 40 in good health and CMV-seropositive.

The rearrangement links TRBV28 to TRBJ2-1; 12 nucleotides line up with TRBD2. V shed 4 bases and J 5 bases; nucleotides not matched to a gene: 3. The CDR3 length is 15 residues. CDR1 and CDR2 (germline): MDHEN, SYDVKM. CDR3 protein: CASSSGLAGNNEQFF. Written as DNA, the CDR3 is TGTGCCAGCAGTTCCGGACTAGCGGGAAACAATGAGCAGTTCTTC.

This chain connects TRBV27 to TRBJ2-1; 10 bases line up with TRBD1. V dropped 9 bases and J dropped 12; count of bases not matched to a gene: 14. The CDR3 totals 14 residues. CDR1 and CDR2 from the germline V gene are MNHEY and SMNVEV (reference sequence). The CDR3 here is CASGAGQGREGQFF. CDR3 nucleotide sequence: TGTGCCAGTGGGGCGGGACAGGGGAGGGAAGGGCAGTTCTTC.

The rearrangement joins TRBV7-2 to TRBJ2-3; 9 bases agree with TRBD2. The CDR3 length is 18 residues. From germline, CDR1 is SGHTA and CDR2 FQGNSA. V lost 7 bases, J lost 0 bases, and 14 bases stayed unmatched. The CDR3: CASTRGISGSSSTDTQYF. CDR3 DNA sequence: TGTGCCAGCACCAGAGGGATTAGCGGGAGCTCTAGCACAGATACGCAGTATTTT.

The V call is TRBV19, the J call TRBJ1-4; D unresolved. Deletions cut 7 bases from V and 8 bases from J, with 14 bases between. CDR1 is LNHDA, CDR2 SQIVND, per germline (reference sequence). The CDR3 sequence is 13 residues long. CDR3 protein: CASTTTGEEKLFF. Written as DNA, the CDR3 is TGTGCCAGTACTACGACCGGGGAGGAAAAACTGTTTTTT.

The V call is TRBV5-4, the J call TRBJ2-3; TRBD2 matches at 10 bases. Trimming took 3 bases from V and 5 from J; bases not matched to a gene: 3. Germline V gene lookup returns CDR1 SGHNT and CDR2 YYREEE (reference sequence). This CDR3 has 14 residues. As DNA, the CDR3 is TGTGCCAGCAGCTCCATAGCGGGAGGAGATACGCAGTATTTT. Its protein product is CASSSIAGGDTQYF.

This clone was seen once. CDR3 in DNA: TGTGCCTGGAGTAACGAGAACAATCAGCCCCAGCATTTT. This gives the protein CAWSNENNQPQHF. V usage is TRBV30 and J usage is TRBJ1-5; D remains ambiguous. V gave up 2 bases and J gave up 3 bases, with 8 bases separating them. Per the germline V gene, CDR1 is GTSNPN and CDR2 is SVGIG (reference sequence). This CDR3 comprises 13 residues. Using reference TRBV30 and TRBJ1-5 for the parts outside the CDR3, the full variable domain is SQTIHQWPATLVQPVGSPLSLECTVEGTSNPNLYWYRQAAGRGLQLLFYSVGIGQISSEVPQNLSASRPQDRQFILSSKKLLLSDSGFYLCAWSNENNQPQHFGDGTRLSIL.

The chain joins TRBV2 to TRBJ1-5; 8 positions agree with TRBD1. Per germline, CDR1 SNHLY and CDR2 FYNNEI. The CDR3 spans 16 residues. J gave up 6 bases and V 3 bases, and 10 bases lay outside the gene matches. CDR3 sequence (DNA): TGTGCCAGCAGTGAGACAGGGGATGTGGAGAGTCAGCCCCAGCATTTT. Protein sequence: CASSETGDVESQPQHF.

The chain has TRBV13 and TRBJ2-5, with D possibly matching TRBD2 (6 bases). This CDR3 contains 15 residues. The germline V and J ends were trimmed by 5 bases and 5 bases, with 18 bases remaining between them. Germline CDR1 reads PRHDT; CDR2 reads FYEKMQ (reference sequence). The CDR3 is CASSPGTDFTETQYF. CDR3 nucleotides: TGTGCCAGCAGCCCCGGGACTGACTTTACGGAGACCCAGTACTTC.

The chain is built from TRBV10-3 and TRBJ2-5, with 8 nucleotides matching TRBD1. The J call may be in error: the DNA end matches TRBJ2-7 better. The CDR3 is made up of 18 amino acids. Germline assignment: CDR1 ENHRY and CDR2 SYGVKD. CDR3: CAISSGTGSSGSAYEQYF. The CDR3 coding sequence is TGTGCCATCAGCTCCGGGACAGGTAGTTCAGGGTCGGCCTACGAGCAGTACTTC.

This chain links TRBV7-9 with TRBJ1-3, with TRBD1 as a possible D gene (5 bases). The V end was cut by 5 bases, the J end by 0 bases, with 20 bases between. CDR1 and CDR2 from the germline V gene are SEHNR and FQNEAQ (reference sequence). The CDR3 runs to 18 residues. The CDR3 here is CASSRRWGDDSSGNTIYF. The CDR3 DNA is TGTGCCAGCAGCCGCAGGTGGGGGGACGACAGCTCTGGAAACACCATATATTTT.

The J gene is TRBJ2-5, the V gene TRBV19, with TRBD1 matching over 8 bases. The CDR3 covers 16 residues. CDR1 and CDR2 (germline): LNHDA, SQIVND (reference sequence). J lost 2 bases, V lost 3 bases, and 8 bases had no gene match. CDR3 sequence reads: CASSIWGTGKQETQYF. In DNA, the CDR3 is TGTGCCAGTAGTATTTGGGGGACAGGAAAACAAGAGACCCAGTACTTC.

This rearrangement joins TRBV10-1 to TRBJ1-3, with D perhaps TRBD1 (5 bases). The CDR3 consists of 15 residues. The germline V and J ends were trimmed by 2 bases and 0 bases, with 8 bases remaining between them. CDR1 is WNHNN and CDR2 is SYGVQD in the germline V gene (reference sequence). CDR3 sequence reads: CASSEGRASGNTIYF. The CDR3 nucleotides read TGCGCCAGCAGTGAGGGCAGGGCCTCTGGAAACACCATATATTTT.

The rearrangement uses TRBV6-6 and TRBJ1-2, with 10 nucleotides matching TRBD1. Per germline, CDR1 MNHNY and CDR2 SVGAGI (reference sequence). The CDR3 has 14 residues. Trimming at V came to 5 bases and at J to 4 bases, leaving 4 bases not matched to a gene. Written as DNA, the CDR3 is TGTGCCAGCAGTCGACAGGGGGCAGGCTATGGCTACACCTTC. The encoded protein is CASSRQGAGYGYTF.

This rearrangement joins TRBV7-8 to TRBJ2-5; 9 bases are shared with TRBD2. Judging by the DNA end, TRBJ2-7 fits better; the J call may be wrong. CDR3 length: 16 amino acids. Germline CDR1 SGHVS, CDR2 FQNEAQ. CDR3 in DNA: TGTGCCAGCAGCCAGGGCCTAGCGGGGAACTCCTACGAGCAGTACTTC. Translation: CASSQGLAGNSYEQYF.

This rearrangement joins TRBV5-1 to TRBJ2-7; 14 bases fit TRBD2. CDR3 length: 17 amino acids. Germline CDR1 reads SGHRS; CDR2 reads YFSETQ. After removal of 4 bases from V and 2 bases from J, the junction contained 8 bases not matched to a gene. CDR3 in amino acids: CASSEGLAGAQTYEQYF. The CDR3, as DNA: TGCGCCAGCAGCGAGGGACTAGCGGGAGCTCAGACCTACGAGCAGTACTTC.

The chain is built from TRBV6-4 and TRBJ2-2; TRBD1 matches at 7 bases. The CDR3 has 16 residues. CDR1 and CDR2 from the germline V gene are MRHNA and SNTAGT. The trim removed 5 bases at V and 3 bases at J, leaving 9 bases unmatched. This CDR3 reads CASSPRQGLDTGELFF. CDR3 nucleotides: TGTGCCAGCAGTCCCCGACAGGGCTTAGACACCGGGGAGCTGTTTTTT.

The chain links TRBV7-2 to TRBJ2-5; D perhaps matches TRBD2 (6 bases). Trimming shortened V by 5 bases and J by 2 bases, and 15 bases separated the two germline ends. Germline V gene data show CDR1 as SGHTA and CDR2 as FQGNSA. This CDR3 has 15 residues. CDR3 bases: TGTGCCAGCAGCCTTTTCTCTAGCGCTCAAGAGACCCAGTACTTC. Its translation: CASSLFSSAQETQYF.

This sequence joins TRBV6-5 and TRBJ2-7; TRBD2 agrees at 7 bases. The CDR3 has 14 residues. With 6 bases clipped from V and 5 bases from J, the junction kept 10 bases outside the gene matches. Germline V gene lookup returns CDR1 MNHEY and CDR2 SVGAGI. CDR3 sequence (DNA): TGTGCCAGCAGCTACGGGCGGGGGAGCCACGAGCAGTACTTC. This translates into CASSYGRGSHEQYF.

This clone was counted a few times. V is TRBV27 and J is TRBJ2-1; 10 positions match TRBD1. This CDR3 comprises 14 residues. The V segment lost 4 bases and the J segment 8 bases; nucleotides outside the gene matches: 5. CDR1 is MNHEY and CDR2 is SMNVEV in the germline V gene (reference sequence). CDR3 nucleotides: TGTGCCAGCAGTTCGGGACAGGGGTCCCATGAGCAGTTCTTC. This encodes CASSSGQGSHEQFF.

V and J are TRBV5-1 and TRBJ2-4; 7 bases are shared with TRBD1. The CDR3 covers 15 residues. CDR1 is SGHRS and CDR2 is YFSETQ in the germline V gene. V trimming: 0 bases; J trimming: 7 bases; junction bases outside the gene matches: 7. CDR3 protein: CASSLEGGKMNIQYF. The CDR3 region has the DNA TGCGCCAGCAGCTTGGAAGGGGGCAAGATGAACATTCAGTACTTC.

This clone has more than one count but fewer than ten. The rearrangement joins TRBV7-9 to TRBJ2-5; 8 bases line up with TRBD2. The CDR3 is made up of 13 amino acids. Looked up from germline, CDR1 is SEHNR and CDR2 is FQNEAQ (reference sequence). V shed 5 bases, J shed 7 bases, and the junction held 6 bases outside the gene matches. The CDR3 here is CASSAGTRRTQYF. DNA of the CDR3: TGTGCCAGCAGCGCCGGGACTAGGCGGACCCAGTACTTC.

V usage is TRBV7-3 and J usage is TRBJ2-3; 10 nucleotides line up with TRBD2. CDR3 size: 14 residues. V was pared by 5 bases and J by 5 bases, with 4 bases of the junction left unmatched. In germline, CDR1 is SGHTA, CDR2 FQGTGA. Here the CDR3 reads CASSPGLAVDTQYF. As DNA, the CDR3 is TGTGCCAGCAGCCCCGGACTAGCGGTAGATACGCAGTATTTT.

The chain uses TRBV5-1 and TRBJ2-2, with D tentatively TRBD2 (6 bases). The CDR3 runs 14 residues. V was shortened by 3 bases and J by 4 bases, with 10 bases between the two germline ends. Germline V gene lookup returns CDR1 SGHRS and CDR2 YFSETQ. CDR3 amino acids: CASSSEGSTGELFF. DNA for the CDR3: TGCGCCAGCAGCTCGGAGGGGTCCACCGGGGAGCTGTTTTTT.